This TCR beta chain was sequenced in a study of tumor-infiltrating lymphocytes in primary liver carcinoma. Overall study context: Male and female patients aged 30 to 69 years made up the cohort. Regarding the study as a whole: Compared with blood, tumor repertoires held significantly more in their top 250 clones. Researchers did not compare CD4+ and CD8+ repertoires, as samples were bulk unsorted.

TCR beta cDNA was made from roughly 500 ng total RNA with a constant-region primer. Three nested multiplex PCR rounds, a slightly modified ARM-PCR method, built the TCR beta libraries. With TRBV1-TRBV30 forward primers and a C-beta reverse primer, the first two PCR rounds were run for about 10 cycles each. TCRdb used MiXCR to reprocess the multiplex PCR reads, holding one entry per CDR3 protein. The top ten clones hold under 8% of a sample with approximately 340,000 distinct CDR3 sequences, roughly two thirds of them seen once. With regard to this clonotype: The antigen is undetermined. A read error may produce the germline difference seen at one junction end.

Unsorted whole blood supplied the blood RNA, and germline DNA was isolated too. Germline V gene lookup returns CDR1 SGHNT and CDR2 YYREEE (reference sequence). The CDR3 runs 15 residues. The rearrangement uses TRBV5-4 and TRBJ2-7; 11 bases line up with TRBD2. Sequencing used peripheral blood. The TCR was taken from a man in his forties with primary liver carcinoma and hepatitis B virus infection. The CDR3: CASSLGLAVSYEQYF. As DNA, the CDR3 is TGCGCCAGCAGCTTGGGACTAGCGGTATCTTACGAGCAGTACTTC.